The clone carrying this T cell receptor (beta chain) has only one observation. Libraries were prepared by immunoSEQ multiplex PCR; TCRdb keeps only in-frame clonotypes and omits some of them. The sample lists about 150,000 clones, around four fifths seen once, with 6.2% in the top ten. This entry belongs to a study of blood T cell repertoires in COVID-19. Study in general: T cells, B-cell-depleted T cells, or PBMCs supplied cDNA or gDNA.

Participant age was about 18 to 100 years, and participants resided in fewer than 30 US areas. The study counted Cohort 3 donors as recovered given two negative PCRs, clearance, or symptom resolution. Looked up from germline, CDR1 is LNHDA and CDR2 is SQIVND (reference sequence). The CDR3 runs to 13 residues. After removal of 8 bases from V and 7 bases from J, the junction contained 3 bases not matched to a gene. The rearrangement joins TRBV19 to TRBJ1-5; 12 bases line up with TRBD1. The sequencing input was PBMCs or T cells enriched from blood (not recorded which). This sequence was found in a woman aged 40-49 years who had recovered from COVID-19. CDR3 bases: TGTGCCAGTGGAGGGACAGGGGGCCAGCCCCAGCATTTT. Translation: CASGGTGGQPQHF.